Shown below are 13 T cell receptor beta chains from a single sample sequenced in a study of blood T cell repertoires in COVID-19. Profiled with immunoSEQ multiplex PCR; TCRdb holds only in-frame clones, not every one. The table includes about 290,000 clones, 75% to 90% detected once. The sequenced sample consisted of PBMCs or T cells enriched from blood (not recorded which). The receptors come from a woman aged 40 to 55 who had recovered from COVID-19.

The rearrangement uses TRBV7-2 and TRBJ2-1, with TRBD2 matching 14 bases. CDR3 length equals 19 residues. The V gene end was trimmed by 5 bases and the J gene end by 1 base; junction bases not matched to a gene: 10. CDR1 and CDR2 (germline): SGHTA, FQGNSA. The DNA for the CDR3 is TGTGCCAGCAGCCCGCCGGGACTAGCGGGGGTGGGGTCCTACAATGAGCAGTTCTTC. Encoded protein: CASSPPGLAGVGSYNEQFF.

V gene TRBV7-2 combines with J gene TRBJ2-7; 7 bases line up with TRBD1. The CDR3 is made up of 14 amino acids. Germline trimming cut 4 bases from V and 5 bases from J; bases unmatched to any gene: 8. Germline V CDR1 and CDR2: SGHTA, FQGNSA. CDR3 DNA sequence: TGTGCCAGCAGCTCCAAAATTCAGGGGGACGAGCAGTACTTC. It yields the protein CASSSKIQGDEQYF.

V and J are TRBV7-2 and TRBJ2-3; 8 bases are shared with TRBD2. Germline assignment: CDR1 SGHTA and CDR2 FQGNSA. V was clipped by 5 bases and J by 4 bases; unmatched bases: 17. The CDR3 covers 18 residues. The CDR3 DNA follows: TGTGCCAGCAGCGTACCTTTGGGGAGAGCGGGGGTTTCAGATACGCAGTATTTT. It yields the protein CASSVPLGRAGVSDTQYF.

The chain uses TRBV9 and TRBJ2-1; 8 bases line up with TRBD2. V dropped 3 bases and J dropped 3; count of bases not matched to a gene: 8. This CDR3 contains 16 residues. Germline-derived CDR1 and CDR2 are SGDLS and YYNGEE. For the CDR3, the DNA is TGTGCCAGCAGCGCAGACGGGAGGGGATACTACAATGAGCAGTTCTTC. Translating gives CASSADGRGYYNEQFF. Full variable domain (remainder filled in from reference TRBV9 and TRBJ2-1): DSGVTQTPKHLITATGQRVTLRCSPRSGDLSVYWYQQSLDQGLQFLIQYYNGEERAKGNILERFSAQQFPDLHSELNLSSLELGDSALYFCASSADGRGYYNEQFFGPGTRLTVL.

Comment on this clone: Other DNA sequences from this sample encode an identical CDR3 as well. This chain uses TRBV2 with TRBJ2-5, with 7 bases aligning to TRBD1. Germline CDR1 reads SNHLY; CDR2 reads FYNNEI. The CDR3 extends over 13 amino acids. With 6 bases clipped from V and 1 base from J, the junction kept 2 bases outside the gene matches. The CDR3 nucleotides read TGTGCCAGCAGCCGGGACAGCCAAGAGACCCAGTACTTC. Translating gives CASSRDSQETQYF.

The chain couples TRBV3-1 (or the pseudogene TRBV3-2) to TRBJ2-3, with 9 bases aligning to TRBD2. This CDR3 has 14 residues. CDR1 LGHDT and CDR2 YNNKEL come from the germline V gene (reference sequence). V lost 4 bases, J lost 3 bases, and 2 bases stayed unmatched. The CDR3 DNA reads as TGTGCCAGCAGCCCCCTAGCGGGGACAGATACGCAGTATTTT. It translates to CASSPLAGTDTQYF.

This sequence joins TRBV9 and TRBJ2-5; 8 bases align to TRBD2. Germline V gene lookup returns CDR1 SGDLS and CDR2 YYNGEE. This CDR3 is built from 15 residues. Losses at the gene ends were 0 bases for V and 1 base for J; bases not matched to a gene: 2. The CDR3 nucleotides are TGTGCCAGCAGCGTAGCGGGGGGGAGCCAAGAGACCCAGTACTTC. It specifies CASSVAGGSQETQYF. Variable domain in full (rest from reference TRBV9 and TRBJ2-5): DSGVTQTPKHLITATGQRVTLRCSPRSGDLSVYWYQQSLDQGLQFLIQYYNGEERAKGNILERFSAQQFPDLHSELNLSSLELGDSALYFCASSVAGGSQETQYFGPGTRLLVL.

This chain joins TRBV4-2 and TRBJ1-6; D call uncertain. Germline V gene data show CDR1 as LGHNA and CDR2 as YNFKEQ. V was clipped by 0 bases and J by 1 base, with 10 bases between them. CDR3 length equals 17 residues. In DNA form, the CDR3 reads TGTGCCAGCAGCCAAGAAAGAAGTCAGTCCTATAATTCACCCCTCCACTTT. Protein sequence: CASSQERSQSYNSPLHF.

The rearrangement links TRBV7-8 to TRBJ1-3; perhaps TRBD1 as D (5 bases). CDR1 is SGHVS and CDR2 is FQNEAQ in the germline V gene. V was shortened by 5 bases and J by 0 bases, with 11 bases between the two germline ends. This CDR3 contains 15 residues. The chain's CDR3 is CASSEDSGSGNTIYF. CDR3 nucleotide sequence: TGTGCCAGCAGCGAAGACAGTGGCTCTGGAAACACCATATATTTT. The variable domain in full, completed from reference TRBV7-8 and TRBJ1-3, reads GAGVSQSPRYKVAKRGQDVALRCDPISGHVSLFWYQQALGQGPEFLTYFQNEAQLDKSGLPSDRFFAERPEGSVSTLKIQRTQQEDSAVYLCASSEDSGSGNTIYFGEGSWLTVV.

The V and J genes are TRBV9 and TRBJ1-5; D is ambiguous. The CDR3 spans 13 residues. V was pared by 0 bases and J by 4 bases, with 5 bases between. Per germline, CDR1 SGDLS and CDR2 YYNGEE. The DNA of the CDR3 is TGTGCCAGCAGCGTAGGGCCGAATCAGCCCCAGCATTTT. This gives the protein CASSVGPNQPQHF.

The rearrangement uses TRBV3-1 (or the pseudogene TRBV3-2) and TRBJ1-1, with TRBD1 matching over 7 bases. CDR3 length: 14 residues. Germline CDR1 reads LGHDT; CDR2 reads YNNKEL (reference sequence). The V and J ends lost 6 bases and 1 base, in that order; junction bases with no gene match: 5. CDR3 residues: CASREDRRNTEAFF. In DNA, the CDR3 is TGTGCCAGCAGGGAGGACAGGCGGAACACTGAAGCTTTCTTT.

J is TRBJ1-5 and V is TRBV7-9, with TRBD1 matching over 7 bases. CDR1 SEHNR and CDR2 FQNEAQ come from the germline V gene (reference sequence). The CDR3 consists of 15 residues. The V segment lost 4 bases and the J segment 4 bases; nucleotides outside the gene matches: 7. This CDR3 reads CASSSTTGLNQPQHF. For the CDR3, the DNA is TGTGCCAGCAGCTCCACGACAGGGCTTAATCAGCCCCAGCATTTT.

This chain connects TRBV7-8 to TRBJ1-5; 8 bases fit TRBD1. The length of the CDR3 is 15 residues. Looked up from germline, CDR1 is SGHVS and CDR2 is FQNEAQ. J was trimmed by 4 bases and V by 3 bases; bases with no gene match: 5. CDR3 nucleotide sequence: TGTGCCAGCAGCTTGCGGACAGGGCTTAATCAGCCCCAGCATTTT. Encoded protein: CASSLRTGLNQPQHF.